Listed here are 3 T cell receptor beta chains from one sample, sequenced in a study of T cells after yellow fever vaccination. TCRdb called the 5' RACE reads again in MiXCR, with one record for every CDR3 protein. The table lists just over 300,000 distinct CDR3 sequences, 3% to 4.5% of them singletons, with about a quarter in the top ten. This material consisted of PBMCs, taken on the day of the yellow fever booster vaccination. The receptors derive from a man aged 18 to 30 who received the YFV17D yellow fever vaccine.

The CDR3 DNA follows: TGCAGTGCTCGACAGGGAAGTGGCAATCAGCCCCAGCATTTT. It codes for CSARQGSGNQPQHF. The V gene is TRBV20-1, the J gene TRBJ1-5; 7 positions match TRBD1. The CDR3 extends over 14 amino acids. CDR1 DFQATT and CDR2 SNEGSKA come from the germline V gene (reference sequence). After removal of 5 bases from V and 2 bases from J, the junction contained 6 bases not matched to a gene.

Ten or more counts support this clonotype. The V and J genes are TRBV4-1 and TRBJ1-2; 9 bases agree with TRBD1. CDR1 and CDR2 (germline): MGHRA, YSYEKL. The CDR3 is made up of 14 amino acids. J lost 5 bases, V lost 2 bases, and 3 bases had no gene match. CDR3 loop: CASSQPGTGYGYTF. The DNA of the CDR3 is TGCGCCAGCAGCCAACCCGGGACAGGGTATGGCTACACCTTC.

The V gene is TRBV12-3 or TRBV12-4, the J gene TRBJ2-1; maybe TRBD2 (5 bases). This CDR3 is built from 15 residues. Trimming pared 4 bases from V and 10 bases from J, leaving 20 bases between. The DNA of the CDR3 is TGTGCCAGCAGTTGGGCGGACTGGACGACTAAAGAGCAGTTCTTC. This codes for CASSWADWTTKEQFF.